Following are 21 T cell receptor beta chains from one sample sequenced in a study of shared clonotypes between healthy human individuals. Clones were read by immunoSEQ multiplex PCR, and TCRdb kept only the in-frame ones, dropping some. The data contain 2,100,000 or so clones, under 97% of them singletons. The sample consisted of naive CD4+ T cells sorted from blood. Indicated subset: CD45RA+ positively selected. These receptors all come from a man aged 18 to 29 in good health.

This chain connects TRBV27 to TRBJ2-3, with 11 bases matching TRBD2. CDR1 and CDR2 (germline): MNHEY, SMNVEV (reference sequence). This CDR3 comprises 14 residues. The junction had 1 base not matched to a gene; V was cut back by 5 bases and J by 3 bases. The CDR3 bases are TGTGCCAGCAGTACTAGCGGGAGAACAGATACGCAGTATTTT. Its translation: CASSTSGRTDTQYF.

The V call is TRBV10-3, the J call TRBJ2-2; D unresolved. Trimming stripped 7 bases from V and 0 bases from J, with 12 bases between. This CDR3 spans 15 amino acids. The V gene's germline CDR1 is ENHRY and CDR2 SYGVKD. The CDR3 coding sequence is TGTGCCATCATGGCCTTGGGGACGAACACCGGGGAGCTGTTTTTT. It encodes CAIMALGTNTGELFF.

The rearrangement uses TRBV18 and TRBJ2-5; TRBD2 matches at 7 bases. The CDR3 runs to 14 residues. Trimming removed 3 bases from V and 8 bases from J; junction bases left unmatched: 9. Germline V gene data show CDR1 as KGHSH and CDR2 as LQKENI. The CDR3 reads CASSPLADPQTQYF. The CDR3, as DNA: TGTGCCAGCTCACCTCTAGCGGACCCCCAAACCCAGTACTTC.

V gene TRBV5-1 combines with J gene TRBJ1-6; TRBD1 matches at 7 bases. The V segment lost 7 bases and the J segment 2 bases; nucleotides outside the gene matches: 6. The CDR3 contains 15 residues. Germline V gene data show CDR1 as SGHRS and CDR2 as YFSETQ. For the CDR3, the DNA is TGCGCCAGCCAAGCAGGGACAGCCTATAATTCACCCCTCCACTTT. Its protein is CASQAGTAYNSPLHF.

This chain uses TRBV7-6 with TRBJ1-3; the D is unclear. Per germline, CDR1 SGHVS and CDR2 FNYEAQ. V was pared by 1 base and J by 1 base, with 20 bases between. This CDR3 comprises 19 residues. The DNA for the CDR3 is TGTGCCAGCAGCTTAGTCTTGGCAGGTGGAAAAAAATCTGGAAACACCATATATTTT. Protein sequence: CASSLVLAGGKKSGNTIYF.

The rearrangement uses TRBV20-1 and TRBJ2-2; D gene ambiguous. The CDR3 is 11 residues long. CDR1 is DFQATT and CDR2 is SNEGSKA in the germline V gene (reference sequence). V dropped 0 bases and J dropped 8 bases, with 4 bases sitting between them. The CDR3 DNA sequence: TGCAGTGCTAGAGATGGTGGGGAGCTGTTTTTT. Translation gives CSARDGGELFF.

The rearrangement uses TRBV5-4 and TRBJ2-5; D call uncertain. V was shortened by 0 bases and J by 3 bases, with 6 bases between the two germline ends. The CDR3 runs 13 residues. CDR1 and CDR2 from the germline V gene are SGHNT and YYREEE (reference sequence). The CDR3 nucleotides read TGTGCCAGCAGCTTGGTCCCAGAAGAGACCCAGTACTTC. It is translated as CASSLVPEETQYF. The full variable domain, in which reference TRBV5-4 and TRBJ2-5 provide the parts outside the CDR3, is ETGVTQSPTHLIKTRGQQVTLRCSSQSGHNTVSWYQQALGQGPQFIFQYYREEENGRGNFPPRFSGLQFPNYSSELNVNALELDDSALYLCASSLVPEETQYFGPGTRLLVL.

The V gene is TRBV9, the J gene TRBJ2-2; D not certain. The germline gives CDR1 SGDLS, CDR2 YYNGEE. Between the trimmed V and J ends, which lost 0 bases and 6 bases, there was a span of 12 bases. This CDR3 comprises 15 residues. The CDR3 region is CASSVDFGFSGELFF. In DNA, the CDR3 is TGTGCCAGCAGCGTAGATTTTGGATTCTCCGGGGAGCTGTTTTTT. Drawing the rest from reference TRBV9 and TRBJ2-2, the complete variable domain is DSGVTQTPKHLITATGQRVTLRCSPRSGDLSVYWYQQSLDQGLQFLIQYYNGEERAKGNILERFSAQQFPDLHSELNLSSLELGDSALYFCASSVDFGFSGELFFGEGSRLTVL.

This chain joins TRBV6-6 and TRBJ1-6; 7 bases line up with TRBD1. V dropped 5 bases and J dropped 8; count of bases not matched to a gene: 9. Germline V gene sequence: CDR1 MNHNY, CDR2 SVGAGI (reference sequence). This CDR3 comprises 15 residues. The CDR3 DNA sequence: TGTGCCAGCAGTACTCTAAGGGACAGTCATTCACCCCTCCACTTT. It specifies CASSTLRDSHSPLHF.

As to this clone: No conserved phenylalanine or tryptophan ends this CDR3, so it is likely a read error. The DNA is omitted, as the CDR3 cannot be located on it reliably, and the CDR3 follows TCRdb's listing. The chain uses TRBV6-1 and TRBJ2-7; the table's TRBD2 call for D was not verified on the DNA. Germline values: CDR1 MNHNS, CDR2 SASEGT. The CDR3 is 14 residues long, ends included. The CDR3 sequence: CASSERSWVPGSSL.

The chain is built from TRBV19 and TRBJ2-7; 8 positions match TRBD1. The V and J ends lost 6 bases and 3 bases, in that order; junction bases with no gene match: 7. This CDR3 region has 14 residues. The germline V gene encodes CDR1 LNHDA and CDR2 SQIVND (reference sequence). DNA of the CDR3: TGTGCCAGTAGCGAGGCAGGGGGCCTCTACGAGCAGTACTTC. It translates to CASSEAGGLYEQYF.

In the case of this clone: Distinct nucleotide sequences in the sample also encode this CDR3. The rearrangement links TRBV11-2 to TRBJ1-1; TRBD1 might be the D (6 bases). CDR3 length equals 14 residues. Per the germline V gene, CDR1 is SGHAT and CDR2 is FQNNGV. V was trimmed by 3 bases and J by 0 bases, leaving 8 bases between them. The CDR3 region is CASSFQGLNTEAFF. The DNA of the CDR3 is TGTGCCAGCAGCTTTCAGGGGCTGAACACTGAAGCTTTCTTT.

A single count supports this clone. This specimen includes other DNA sequences encoding the same CDR3. The gene calls are TRBV19 and TRBJ2-7; 8 bases fit TRBD1. Germline V gene lookup returns CDR1 LNHDA and CDR2 SQIVND (reference sequence). The V gene end was trimmed by 2 bases and the J gene end by 0 bases; junction bases not matched to a gene: 3. This CDR3 comprises 15 residues. The chain's CDR3 is CASSITGGSSYEQYF. The CDR3 DNA follows: TGTGCCAGTAGTATAACAGGGGGAAGCTCCTACGAGCAGTACTTC.

The chain carries TRBV6-6 and TRBJ2-3, with D perhaps assigned TRBD1 or TRBD2 (6 bases each). This CDR3 has 16 amino acids. Germline-derived CDR1 and CDR2 are MNHNY and SVGAGI (reference sequence). The V end lost 4 bases, the J end lost 2 bases, and 16 bases lay between the germline ends. As DNA, the CDR3 is TGTGCCAGCAGTTTCGCCGGGGGCCTAAACACAGATACGCAGTATTTT. It codes for CASSFAGGLNTDTQYF.

The J gene is TRBJ2-7, the V gene TRBV7-8; 9 positions agree with TRBD1. Germline CDR1 reads SGHVS; CDR2 reads FQNEAQ. Losses at the gene ends were 5 bases for V and 6 bases for J; bases not matched to a gene: 8. The CDR3 runs to 14 residues. CDR3 sequence reads: CASSKPGQGPEQYF. CDR3 sequence (DNA): TGTGCCAGCAGCAAACCGGGACAGGGACCCGAGCAGTACTTC.

This CDR3 reads CAWSVQGLAGGYEQYF. CDR3 bases: TGTGCCTGGAGTGTACAGGGGCTAGCGGGAGGTTACGAGCAGTACTTC. The rearrangement uses TRBV30 and TRBJ2-7, with TRBD2 identical over 11 bases. There are 16 residues in the CDR3. Germline V gene data show CDR1 as GTSNPN and CDR2 as SVGIG (reference sequence). V trimming: 0 bases; J trimming: 4 bases; junction bases outside the gene matches: 8.

The V gene is TRBV7-2, the J gene TRBJ2-7; D call uncertain. Deletions cut 0 bases from V and 7 bases from J, with 10 bases between. There are 13 residues in the CDR3. In germline, CDR1 is SGHTA, CDR2 FQGNSA. CDR3 protein: CASSLATTREQYF. The CDR3 DNA reads TGTGCCAGCAGCTTAGCGACGACTCGGGAGCAGTACTTC.

Notes on this clone: The same CDR3 is also encoded by other DNA sequences in this sample. CDR3: CASSEAYQPQHF. CDR3 nucleotide sequence: TGTGCCAGCAGTGAAGCATACCAGCCCCAGCATTTT. The chain has TRBV6-1 and TRBJ1-5; no firm D call. V was shortened by 0 bases and J by 7 bases, with 4 bases between the two germline ends. The CDR3 loop spans 12 amino acids. The germline V gene has CDR1 MNHNS and CDR2 SASEGT.

This sequence joins TRBV10-2 and TRBJ2-2; 7 bases are shared with TRBD1. CDR3 size: 15 residues. Trimming at V came to 3 bases and at J to 3 bases, leaving 4 bases not matched to a gene. The germline V gene has CDR1 WSHSY and CDR2 SAAADI. CDR3 sequence: CASSEGGLYTGELFF. For the CDR3, the DNA is TGCGCCAGCAGTGAAGGGGGCCTATACACCGGGGAGCTGTTTTTT.

The chain carries TRBV5-1 and TRBJ2-5; D might be TRBD1 or TRBD2, each matching 6 bases. V lost 6 bases and J 1 base, leaving 10 bases between the germline ends. The CDR3 loop spans 13 amino acids. The germline gives CDR1 SGHRS, CDR2 YFSETQ. The CDR3 coding sequence is TGCGCCAGCACGAGGGGGGCCCAAGAGACCCAGTACTTC. The encoded protein is CASTRGAQETQYF.

This clone has just one count. This specimen includes other DNA sequences encoding the same CDR3. The CDR3 reads CASSLVGSSSYNEQFF. DNA of the CDR3: TGTGCCAGCAGCTTAGTTGGCTCCAGCTCCTACAATGAGCAGTTCTTC. The chain recombines TRBV7-9 with TRBJ2-1, with D unclear. The CDR3 loop spans 16 amino acids. Trimming removed 1 base at V and 0 bases at J, with 10 bases between. Germline V gene data show CDR1 as SEHNR and CDR2 as FQNEAQ (reference sequence).